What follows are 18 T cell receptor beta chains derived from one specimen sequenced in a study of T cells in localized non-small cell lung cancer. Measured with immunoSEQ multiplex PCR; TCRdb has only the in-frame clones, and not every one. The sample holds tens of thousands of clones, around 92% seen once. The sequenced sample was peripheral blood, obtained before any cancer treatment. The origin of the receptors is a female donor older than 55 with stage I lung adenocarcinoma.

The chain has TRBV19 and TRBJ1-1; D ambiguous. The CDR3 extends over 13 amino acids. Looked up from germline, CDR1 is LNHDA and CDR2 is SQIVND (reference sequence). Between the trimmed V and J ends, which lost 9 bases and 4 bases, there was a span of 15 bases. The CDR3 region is CASHSTGFTEAFF. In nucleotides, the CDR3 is TGTGCCAGCCACAGCACGGGATTCACTGAAGCTTTCTTT.

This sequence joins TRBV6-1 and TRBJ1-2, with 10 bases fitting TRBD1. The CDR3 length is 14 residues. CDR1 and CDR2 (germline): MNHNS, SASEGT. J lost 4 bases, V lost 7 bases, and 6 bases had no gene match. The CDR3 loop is CASKTGTGVYGYTF. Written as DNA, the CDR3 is TGTGCCAGCAAGACCGGGACAGGGGTCTATGGCTACACCTTC.

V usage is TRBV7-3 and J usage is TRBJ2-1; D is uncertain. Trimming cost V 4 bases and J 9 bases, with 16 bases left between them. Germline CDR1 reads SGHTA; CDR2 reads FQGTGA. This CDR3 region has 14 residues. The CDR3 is CASSSTPIGGEQFF. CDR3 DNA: TGTGCCAGCAGCTCCACGCCCATTGGCGGTGAGCAGTTCTTC.

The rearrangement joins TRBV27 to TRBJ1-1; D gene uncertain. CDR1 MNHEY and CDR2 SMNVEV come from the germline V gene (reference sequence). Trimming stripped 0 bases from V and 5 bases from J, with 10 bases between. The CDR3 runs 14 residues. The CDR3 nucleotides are TGTGCCAGCAGTTTATCATCCATTGGTACTGAAGCTTTCTTT. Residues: CASSLSSIGTEAFF.

The CDR3 region is CAWSVRGVGELFF. The CDR3 nucleotides are TGTGCCTGGAGTGTAAGGGGCGTCGGGGAGCTGTTTTTT. J is TRBJ2-2 and V is TRBV30, with D tentatively TRBD1 (5 bases). The CDR3 is 13 amino acids. V lost 0 bases and J 7 bases, leaving 9 bases between the germline ends. CDR1 is GTSNPN and CDR2 is SVGIG in the germline V gene (reference sequence).

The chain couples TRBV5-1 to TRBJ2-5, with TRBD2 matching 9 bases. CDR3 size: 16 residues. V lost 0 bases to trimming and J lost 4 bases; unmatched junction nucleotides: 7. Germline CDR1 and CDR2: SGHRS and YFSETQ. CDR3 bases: TGCGCCAGCAGCTTGGGGCCTAGCGGGGTAGGAGAGACCCAGTACTTC. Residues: CASSLGPSGVGETQYF.

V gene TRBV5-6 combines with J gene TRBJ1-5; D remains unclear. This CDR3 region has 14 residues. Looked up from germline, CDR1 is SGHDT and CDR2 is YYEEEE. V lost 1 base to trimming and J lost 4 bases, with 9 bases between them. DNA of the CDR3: TGTGCCAGCAGCTTGCGGCAGGCTAATCAGCCCCAGCATTTT. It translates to CASSLRQANQPQHF.

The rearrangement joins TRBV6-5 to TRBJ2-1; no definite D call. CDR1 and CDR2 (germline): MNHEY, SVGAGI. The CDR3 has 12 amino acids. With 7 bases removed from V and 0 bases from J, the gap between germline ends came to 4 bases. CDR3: CASTSSYNEQFF. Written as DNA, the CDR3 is TGTGCCAGCACAAGCTCCTACAATGAGCAGTTCTTC.

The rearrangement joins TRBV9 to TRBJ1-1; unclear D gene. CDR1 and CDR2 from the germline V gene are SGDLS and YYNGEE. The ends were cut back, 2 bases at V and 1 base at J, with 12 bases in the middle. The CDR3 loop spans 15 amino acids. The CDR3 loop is CASSVERGGNTEAFF. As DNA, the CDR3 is TGTGCCAGCAGCGTCGAGAGAGGTGGGAACACTGAAGCTTTCTTT.

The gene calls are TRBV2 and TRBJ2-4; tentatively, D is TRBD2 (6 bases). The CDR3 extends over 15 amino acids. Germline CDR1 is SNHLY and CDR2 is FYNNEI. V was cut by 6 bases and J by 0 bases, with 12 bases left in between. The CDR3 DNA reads TGTGCCAGCAGGGGGGAGGCCGTAGCCAAAAACATTCAGTACTTC. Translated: CASRGEAVAKNIQYF.

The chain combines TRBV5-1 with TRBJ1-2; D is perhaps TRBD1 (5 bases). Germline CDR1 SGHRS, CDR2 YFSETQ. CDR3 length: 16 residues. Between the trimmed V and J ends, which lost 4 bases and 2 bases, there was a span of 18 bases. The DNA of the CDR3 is TGCGCCAGCAGCCTGGGAACCTGGGGGGGAAACTATGGCTACACCTTC. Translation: CASSLGTWGGNYGYTF.

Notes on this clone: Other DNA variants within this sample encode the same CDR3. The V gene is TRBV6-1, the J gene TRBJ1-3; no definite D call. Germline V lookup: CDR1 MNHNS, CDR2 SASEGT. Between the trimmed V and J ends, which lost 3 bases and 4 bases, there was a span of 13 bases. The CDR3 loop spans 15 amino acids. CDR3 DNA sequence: TGTGCCAGCAGTGAGGCAGGCCCCTTAGGAAACACCATATATTTT. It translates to CASSEAGPLGNTIYF.

CDR3 sequence reads: CASKRQGGGTEAFF. The CDR3 bases are TGTGCCAGCAAACGACAGGGAGGTGGCACTGAAGCTTTCTTT. J is TRBJ1-1 and V is TRBV6-5, with 7 bases that match TRBD1. Unmatched junction bases numbered 9, after V lost 7 bases and J lost 4 bases. The CDR3 is 14 residues long. Germline values: CDR1 MNHEY, CDR2 SVGAGI.

As DNA, the CDR3 is TGCGCCAGCAGCCAAGAATTCCGGCAGTATAATTCACCCCTCCACTTT. The encoded protein is CASSQEFRQYNSPLHF. This sequence joins TRBV4-3 and TRBJ1-6; no clear D. Germline CDR1 LGHNA, CDR2 YSLEER. V gave up 0 bases and J gave up 4 bases, with 10 bases separating them. The CDR3 has 16 amino acids.

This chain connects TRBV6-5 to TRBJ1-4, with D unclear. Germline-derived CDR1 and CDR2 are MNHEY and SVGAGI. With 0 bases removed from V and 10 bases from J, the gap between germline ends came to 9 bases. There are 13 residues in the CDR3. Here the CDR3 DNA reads TGTGCCAGCAGTTACTCCCCAAGCTCAAAACTGTTTTTT. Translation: CASSYSPSSKLFF.

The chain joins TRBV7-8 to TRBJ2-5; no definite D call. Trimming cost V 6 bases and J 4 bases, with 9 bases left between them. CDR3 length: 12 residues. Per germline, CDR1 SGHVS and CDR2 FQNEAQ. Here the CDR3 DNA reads TGTGCCAGCAGTCTAGTAACAGAGACCCAGTACTTC. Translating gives CASSLVTETQYF. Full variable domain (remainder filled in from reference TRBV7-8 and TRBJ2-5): GAGVSQSPRYKVAKRGQDVALRCDPISGHVSLFWYQQALGQGPEFLTYFQNEAQLDKSGLPSDRFFAERPEGSVSTLKIQRTQQEDSAVYLCASSLVTETQYFGPGTRLLVL.

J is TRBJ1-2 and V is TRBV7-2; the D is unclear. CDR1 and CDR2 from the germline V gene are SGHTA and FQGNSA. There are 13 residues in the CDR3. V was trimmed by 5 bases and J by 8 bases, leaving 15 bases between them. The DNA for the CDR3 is TGTGCCAGCAGCCGTTCAGGCGTCCGAGGCTACACCTTC. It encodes CASSRSGVRGYTF.

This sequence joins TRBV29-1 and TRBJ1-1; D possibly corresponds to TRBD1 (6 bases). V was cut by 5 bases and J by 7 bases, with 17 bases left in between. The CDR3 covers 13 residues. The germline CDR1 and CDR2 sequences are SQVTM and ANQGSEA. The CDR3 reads CSVTVGGHSEAFF. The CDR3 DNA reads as TGCAGCGTTACGGTCGGGGGACATAGTGAAGCTTTCTTT. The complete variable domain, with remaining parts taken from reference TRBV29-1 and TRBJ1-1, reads SAVISQKPSRDICQRGTSLTIQCQVDSQVTMMFWYRQQPGQSLTLIATANQGSEATYESGFVIDKFPISRPNLTFSTLTVSNMSPEDSSIYLCSVTVGGHSEAFFGQGTRLTVV.